This T cell receptor beta chain was captured in a study of blood T cell repertoires in COVID-19. Germline CDR1 SGHVS, CDR2 FQNEAQ. With 0 bases clipped from V and 2 bases from J, the junction kept 7 bases outside the gene matches. This CDR3 comprises 16 residues. This table comes from immunoSEQ multiplex PCR, and its TCRdb copy is limited to in-frame clones, with some not included. This sample carries some 220,000 clones, around 83% of them seen once, and the ten largest clones take around 3%. This clone showed up just once. This sequence joins TRBV7-8 and TRBJ2-7; TRBD1 agrees at 7 bases. The material sequenced was peripheral blood. This receptor was identified in a man aged 45-65 years who had recovered from COVID-19. The CDR3 reads CASSLATAGGTYEQYF. The CDR3 DNA sequence: TGTGCCAGCAGCTTAGCGACGGCAGGGGGAACCTACGAGCAGTACTTC.